The clone carrying this T cell receptor (beta chain) was picked up one time. What it recognizes is unknown. The CDR3 totals 16 residues. Germline V gene lookup returns CDR1 SGHTA and CDR2 FQGTGA. Trimming took off 7 bases at V and 6 bases at J, with 24 bases between the two ends. Each patient experienced a relapse that followed autologous stem cell transplantation, and brentuximab vedotin exposure varied. When best responses were assessed, they were complete response, partial response or progressive disease. This specimen belongs to a study of PD-1 blockade in classical Hodgkin lymphoma. Study findings and constraints: After ASCT, patients who started nivolumab under 1 year later were excluded.

Produced via immunoSEQ multiplex PCR; TCRdb's table is partial and in-frame only. Among around 25,000 clones, roughly 80% were seen once, and the ten largest hold around 8%. This specimen consisted of peripheral blood mononuclear cells (PBMCs), obtained before the second cycle of nivolumab. This receptor was taken from a human donor with classical Hodgkin lymphoma. The chain carries TRBV7-3 and TRBJ2-5; D is undetermined. CDR3: CASTPPSQLVQKTQYF. CDR3 DNA sequence: TGTGCCAGCACCCCCCCCTCACAGCTTGTTCAAAAGACCCAGTACTTC.